The T cell receptor beta chain under discussion was sequenced for a study of cytomegalovirus exposure and HLA in healthy donors. Study findings and constraints: Per published accounts, TCR beta sequences correctly predicted the HLA-A and HLA-B alleles of most subjects.

Note on this clone: The antigen remains unidentified.

From germline, CDR1 is SEHNR and CDR2 FQNEAQ (reference sequence). The V gene lost 5 bases and the J gene lost 10 bases, with 17 bases spanning the gap. There are 14 residues in the CDR3. 13 Jbeta primers and 60 Vbeta primers were used for the PCR. In the source study's methods: Roughly 12 million of 80 million to 85 million unique TCR beta chains were shared, per a later count. Profiled with immunoSEQ multiplex PCR; TCRdb holds only in-frame clones, not every one. From that table come the V and J calls and clone size; the DNA was used to work out D and trimming. This table has 150,000 to 200,000 clones, almost 80% appearing once.

Sequenced: PBMCs. The clonotype originates from a man aged 18 to 30 in good health and CMV-seropositive. The chain links TRBV7-9 to TRBJ1-4, with D possibly being TRBD1 (5 bases). The CDR3 spells CASSPWDGQGKLFF. In nucleotides, the CDR3 is TGTGCCAGCAGCCCGTGGGATGGTCAGGGAAAACTGTTTTTT.